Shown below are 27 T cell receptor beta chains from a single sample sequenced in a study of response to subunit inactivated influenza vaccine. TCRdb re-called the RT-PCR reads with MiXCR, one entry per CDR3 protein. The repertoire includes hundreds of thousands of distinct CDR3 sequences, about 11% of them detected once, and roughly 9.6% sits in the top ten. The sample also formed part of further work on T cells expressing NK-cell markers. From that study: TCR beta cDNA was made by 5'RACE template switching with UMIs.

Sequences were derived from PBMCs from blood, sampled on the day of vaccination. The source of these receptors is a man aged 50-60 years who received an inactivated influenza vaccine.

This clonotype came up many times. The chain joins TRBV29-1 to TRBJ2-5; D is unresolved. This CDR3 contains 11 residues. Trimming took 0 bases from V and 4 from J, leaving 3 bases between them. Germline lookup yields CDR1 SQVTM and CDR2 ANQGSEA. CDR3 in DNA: TGCAGCGTTGAAGATCTAGAGACCCAGTACTTC. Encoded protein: CSVEDLETQYF.

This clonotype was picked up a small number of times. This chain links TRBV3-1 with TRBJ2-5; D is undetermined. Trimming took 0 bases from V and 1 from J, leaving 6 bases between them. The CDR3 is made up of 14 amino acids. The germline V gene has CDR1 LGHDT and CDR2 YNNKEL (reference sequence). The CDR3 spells CASSQDITQETQYF. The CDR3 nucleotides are TGTGCCAGCAGCCAAGATATTACCCAAGAGACCCAGTACTTC.

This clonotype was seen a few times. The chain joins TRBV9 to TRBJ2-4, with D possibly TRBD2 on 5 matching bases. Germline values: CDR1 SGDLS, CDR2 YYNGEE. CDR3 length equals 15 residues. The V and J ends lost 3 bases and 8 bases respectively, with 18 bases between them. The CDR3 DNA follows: TGTGCCAGCAGCGGGACTCCTAGGGTTGGGGACATTCAGTACTTC. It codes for CASSGTPRVGDIQYF.

In DNA, the CDR3 is TGCAGCGGATCGCGGACAGGGGGAAAGGGGGGGGTCCAGTACTTC. Protein product: CSGSRTGGKGGVQYF. This chain joins TRBV29-1 and TRBJ2-5; TRBD1 matches 10 bases. The CDR3 covers 15 residues. Germline CDR1 and CDR2: SQVTM and ANQGSEA. The ends lost 7 bases at V and 10 bases at J; junction bases unmatched: 18.

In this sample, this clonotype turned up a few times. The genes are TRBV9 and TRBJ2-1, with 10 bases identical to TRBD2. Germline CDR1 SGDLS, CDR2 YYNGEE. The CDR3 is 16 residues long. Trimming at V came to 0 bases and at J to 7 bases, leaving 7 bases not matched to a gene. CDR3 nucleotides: TGTGCCAGCAGCGTAGGTCCTAGCGGGAGTTATAATGAGCAGTTCTTC. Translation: CASSVGPSGSYNEQFF.

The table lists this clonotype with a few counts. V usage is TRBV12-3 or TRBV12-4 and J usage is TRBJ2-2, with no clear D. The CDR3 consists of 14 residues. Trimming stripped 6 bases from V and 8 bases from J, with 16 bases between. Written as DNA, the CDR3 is TGTGCCAGCAGACGACCGGGTGCTAAAGGGGAGCTGTTTTTT. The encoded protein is CASRRPGAKGELFF.

The CDR3 DNA sequence: TGTGCCAGCAGCTTGCACTCTAGCAATCAGCCCCAGCATTTT. Amino acids: CASSLHSSNQPQHF. This chain links TRBV7-2 with TRBJ1-5; D remains ambiguous. V lost 3 bases to trimming and J lost 0 bases, with 6 bases between them. Germline CDR1 reads SGHTA; CDR2 reads FQGNSA. The CDR3 is 14 amino acids. The full variable domain, in which reference TRBV7-2 and TRBJ1-5 provide the parts outside the CDR3, is GAGVSQSPSNKVTEKGKDVELRCDPISGHTALYWYRQSLGQGLEFLIYFQGNSAPDKSGLPSDRFSAERTGGSVSTLTIQRTQQEDSAVYLCASSLHSSNQPQHFGDGTRLSIL.

CDR3 sequence reads: CASSLTSGGRINIQYF. Written as DNA, the CDR3 is TGTGCCAGCAGTTTGACTAGCGGGGGGCGGATAAACATTCAGTACTTC. The J gene is TRBJ2-4, the V gene TRBV27, with TRBD2 matching over 13 bases. CDR3 length equals 16 residues. Germline CDR1 MNHEY, CDR2 SMNVEV (reference sequence). Unmatched junction bases numbered 5, after V lost 3 bases and J lost 6 bases.

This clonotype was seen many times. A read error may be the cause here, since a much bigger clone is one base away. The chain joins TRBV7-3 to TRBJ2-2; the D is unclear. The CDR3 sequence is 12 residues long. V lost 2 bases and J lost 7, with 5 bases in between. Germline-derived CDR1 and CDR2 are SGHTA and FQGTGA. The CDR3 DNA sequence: TGTGCCAGCAGCTTAGAAGTCGGGGAGCTGTTTTTT. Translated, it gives CASSLEVGELFF.

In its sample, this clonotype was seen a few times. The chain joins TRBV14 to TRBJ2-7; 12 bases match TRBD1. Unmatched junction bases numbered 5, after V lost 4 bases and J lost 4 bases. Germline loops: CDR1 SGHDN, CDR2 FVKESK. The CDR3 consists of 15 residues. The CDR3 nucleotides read TGTGCCAGCAGCCGATCGGGACAGGGGGCATACGAGCAGTACTTC. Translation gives CASSRSGQGAYEQYF. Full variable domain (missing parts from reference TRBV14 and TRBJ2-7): EAGVTQFPSHSVIEKGQTVTLRCDPISGHDNLYWYRRVMGKEIKFLLHFVKESKQDESGMPNNRFLAERTGGTYSTLKVQPAELEDSGVYFCASSRSGQGAYEQYFGPGTRLTVT.

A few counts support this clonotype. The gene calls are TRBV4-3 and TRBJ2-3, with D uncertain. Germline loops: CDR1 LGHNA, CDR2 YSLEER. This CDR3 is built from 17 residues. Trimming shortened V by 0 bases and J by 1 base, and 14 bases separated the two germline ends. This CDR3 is CASSQDLQVSGTDTQYF. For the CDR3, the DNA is TGCGCCAGCAGCCAAGATCTACAAGTCTCCGGCACAGATACGCAGTATTTT.

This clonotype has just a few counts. CDR3 in DNA: TGTGCCAGCTGGAGCTCATCCTCCTACGAGCAGTACTTC. Protein product: CASWSSSSYEQYF. The rearrangement uses TRBV6-2 or TRBV6-3 and TRBJ2-7; D call uncertain. Per germline, CDR1 MNHEY and CDR2 SVGEGT. CDR3 length: 13 amino acids. Trimming took 8 bases from V and 0 from J, leaving 11 bases between them.

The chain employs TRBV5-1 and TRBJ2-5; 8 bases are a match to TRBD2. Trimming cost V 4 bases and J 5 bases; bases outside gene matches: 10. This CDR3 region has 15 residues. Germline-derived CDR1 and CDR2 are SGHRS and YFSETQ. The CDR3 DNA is TGCGCCAGCAGCGGAATAGCGGGGAGCGTGGAGACCCAGTACTTC. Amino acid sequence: CASSGIAGSVETQYF.

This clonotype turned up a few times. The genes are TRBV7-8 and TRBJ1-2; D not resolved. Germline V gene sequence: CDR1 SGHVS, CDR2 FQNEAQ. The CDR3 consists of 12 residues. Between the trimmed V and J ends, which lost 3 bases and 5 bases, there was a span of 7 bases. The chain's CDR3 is CASSFGPYGYTF. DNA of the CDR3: TGTGCCAGCAGCTTTGGGCCATATGGCTACACCTTC. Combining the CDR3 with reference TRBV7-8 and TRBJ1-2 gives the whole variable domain GAGVSQSPRYKVAKRGQDVALRCDPISGHVSLFWYQQALGQGPEFLTYFQNEAQLDKSGLPSDRFFAERPEGSVSTLKIQRTQQEDSAVYLCASSFGPYGYTFGSGTRLTVV.

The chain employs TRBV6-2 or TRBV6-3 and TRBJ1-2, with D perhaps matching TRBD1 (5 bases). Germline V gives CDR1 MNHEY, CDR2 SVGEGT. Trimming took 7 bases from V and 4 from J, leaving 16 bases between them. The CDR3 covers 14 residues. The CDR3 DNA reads TGTGCCAGCACCACAGGTGGTCGAACCTATGGCTACACCTTC. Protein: CASTTGGRTYGYTF.

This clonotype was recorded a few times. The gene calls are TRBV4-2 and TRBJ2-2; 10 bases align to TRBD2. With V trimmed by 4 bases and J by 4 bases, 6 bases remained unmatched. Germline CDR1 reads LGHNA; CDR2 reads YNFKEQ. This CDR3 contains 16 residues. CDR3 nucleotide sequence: TGTGCCAGCAGCCGAGAAGCGGGGGGGGTCACCGGGGAGCTGTTTTTT. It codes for CASSREAGGVTGELFF.

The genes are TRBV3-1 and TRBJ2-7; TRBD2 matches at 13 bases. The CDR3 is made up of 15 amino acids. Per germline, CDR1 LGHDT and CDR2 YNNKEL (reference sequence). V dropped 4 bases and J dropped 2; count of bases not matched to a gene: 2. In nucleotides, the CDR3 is TGTGCCAGCAGCCGAGGACTAGCGGGGGCCTACGAGCAGTACTTC. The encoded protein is CASSRGLAGAYEQYF.

The CDR3 DNA reads TGTGCCAGCAGCCAAGAGCGCGGCCAGGGGTTTGATACGCAGTATTTT. Protein sequence: CASSQERGQGFDTQYF. The rearrangement uses TRBV3-1 and TRBJ2-3; D may be TRBD1 (6 bases). Germline V gene data show CDR1 as LGHDT and CDR2 as YNNKEL (reference sequence). Between the trimmed V and J ends, which lost 0 bases and 6 bases, there was a span of 16 bases. CDR3 length equals 16 residues.

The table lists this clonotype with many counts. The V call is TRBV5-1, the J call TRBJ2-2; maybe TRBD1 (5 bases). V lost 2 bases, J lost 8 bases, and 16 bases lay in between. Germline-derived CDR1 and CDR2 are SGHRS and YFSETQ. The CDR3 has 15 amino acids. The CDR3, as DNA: TGCGCCAGCAGCTTAGAGCCCGGACGGACAGGGGAGCTGTTTTTT. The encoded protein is CASSLEPGRTGELFF.

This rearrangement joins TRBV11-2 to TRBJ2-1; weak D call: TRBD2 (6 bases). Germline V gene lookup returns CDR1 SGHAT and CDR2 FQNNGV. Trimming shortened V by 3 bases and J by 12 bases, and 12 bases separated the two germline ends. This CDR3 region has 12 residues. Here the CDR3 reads CASSLEGNRQFF. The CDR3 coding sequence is TGTGCCAGCAGCTTGGAGGGGAATAGGCAGTTCTTC. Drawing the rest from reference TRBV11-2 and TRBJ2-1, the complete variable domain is EAGVAQSPRYKIIEKRQSVAFWCNPISGHATLYWYQQILGQGPKLLIQFQNNGVVDDSQLPKDRFSAERLKGVDSTLKIQPAKLEDSAVYLCASSLEGNRQFFGPGTRLTVL.

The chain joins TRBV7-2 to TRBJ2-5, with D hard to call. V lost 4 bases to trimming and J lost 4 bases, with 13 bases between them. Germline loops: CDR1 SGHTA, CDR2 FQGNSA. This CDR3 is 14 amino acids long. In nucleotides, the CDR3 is TGTGCCAGCAGCTCGCAAGGAGTAAGAGAGACCCAGTACTTC. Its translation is CASSSQGVRETQYF.

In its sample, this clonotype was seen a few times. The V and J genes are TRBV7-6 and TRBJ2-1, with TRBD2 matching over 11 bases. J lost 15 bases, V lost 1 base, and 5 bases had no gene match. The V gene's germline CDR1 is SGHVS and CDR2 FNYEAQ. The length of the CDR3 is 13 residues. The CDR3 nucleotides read TGTGCCAGCAGCTTAGAGACTAGCGGGGTGGCGTTCTTC. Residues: CASSLETSGVAFF. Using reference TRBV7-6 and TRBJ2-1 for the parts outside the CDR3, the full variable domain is GAGVSQSPRYKVTKRGQDVALRCDPISGHVSLYWYRQALGQGPEFLTYFNYEAQQDKSGLPNDRFSAERPEGSISTLTIQRTEQRDSAMYRCASSLETSGVAFFGPGTRLTVL.

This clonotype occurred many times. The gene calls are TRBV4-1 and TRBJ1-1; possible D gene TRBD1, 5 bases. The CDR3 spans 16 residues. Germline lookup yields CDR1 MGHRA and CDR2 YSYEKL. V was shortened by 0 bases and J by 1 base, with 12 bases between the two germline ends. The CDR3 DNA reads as TGCGCCAGCAGCCAAGAAAGGGGTGCCGGGAACACTGAAGCTTTCTTT. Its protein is CASSQERGAGNTEAFF.

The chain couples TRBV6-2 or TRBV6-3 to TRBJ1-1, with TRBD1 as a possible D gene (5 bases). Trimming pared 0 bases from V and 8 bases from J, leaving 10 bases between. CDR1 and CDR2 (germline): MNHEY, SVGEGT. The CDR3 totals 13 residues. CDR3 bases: TGTGCCAGCAGTTACTCCAGGGAGGGGGAAGCTTTCTTT. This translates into CASSYSREGEAFF.

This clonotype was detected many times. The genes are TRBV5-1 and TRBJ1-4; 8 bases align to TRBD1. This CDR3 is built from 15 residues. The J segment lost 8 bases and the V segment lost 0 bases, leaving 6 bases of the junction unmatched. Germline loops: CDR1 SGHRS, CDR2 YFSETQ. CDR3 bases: TGCGCCAGCAGCTTGGCTGGCACAGGGGGAGAAAAACTGTTTTTT. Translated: CASSLAGTGGEKLFF.

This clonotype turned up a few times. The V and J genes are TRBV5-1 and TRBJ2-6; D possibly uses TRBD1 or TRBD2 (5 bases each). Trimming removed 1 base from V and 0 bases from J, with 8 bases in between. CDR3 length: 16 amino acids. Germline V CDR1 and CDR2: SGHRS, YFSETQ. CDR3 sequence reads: CASSLSGSSGANVLTF. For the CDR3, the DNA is TGCGCCAGCAGCTTGTCAGGGAGCTCTGGGGCCAACGTCCTGACTTTC.

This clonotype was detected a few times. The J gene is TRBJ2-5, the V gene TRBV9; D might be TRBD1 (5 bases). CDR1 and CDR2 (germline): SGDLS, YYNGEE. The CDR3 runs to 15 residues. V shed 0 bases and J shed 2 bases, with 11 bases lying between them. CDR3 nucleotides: TGTGCCAGCAGCGTAGCAGGGCAAAAACAAGAGACCCAGTACTTC. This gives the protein CASSVAGQKQETQYF. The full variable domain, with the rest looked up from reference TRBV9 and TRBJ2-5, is DSGVTQTPKHLITATGQRVTLRCSPRSGDLSVYWYQQSLDQGLQFLIQYYNGEERAKGNILERFSAQQFPDLHSELNLSSLELGDSALYFCASSVAGQKQETQYFGPGTRLLVL.